The rows below give T cell receptor beta chains drawn from one sample of a study of blood T cell repertoires in COVID-19. The repertoire was sequenced with immunoSEQ multiplex PCR; TCRdb's copy has only in-frame clones and lacks some. In the table there are fewer than 350,000 clones, under 95% of which are singletons. Sequenced: PBMCs or T cells enriched from blood (not recorded which). Every receptor here comes from a woman between 40 and 50 years old with acute COVID-19. CDR3s include the opening cysteine and the closing phenylalanine or tryptophan. Each record gives: V gene, clone size, CDR3 length, D gene, J gene, CDR3 protein, CDR3 DNA. The D gene is left open where the match is weak. A clone size is listed for some rows: how often the clone was seen (once, few, many), or a class if it is expanded.

v_call: TRBV18; clone_size: .; cdr3_length: 16; d_call: .; j_call: TRBJ2-7; cdr3_aa: CASSPTVTGSSYEQYF; cdr3_nt: TGTGCCAGCTCACCAACTGTCACTGGGAGCTCCTACGAGCAGTACTTC
v_call: TRBV6-5; clone_size: once; cdr3_length: 13; d_call: .; j_call: TRBJ2-5; cdr3_aa: CASSYSLQETQYF; cdr3_nt: TGTGCCAGCAGTTACTCTCTCCAAGAGACCCAGTACTTC
v_call: TRBV7-9; clone_size: .; cdr3_length: 18; d_call: TRBD2; j_call: TRBJ2-3; cdr3_aa: CASSLAGTSGGGTDTQYF; cdr3_nt: TGTGCCAGCAGCTTAGCTGGGACTAGCGGGGGGGGCACAGATACGCAGTATTTT
v_call: TRBV6-5; clone_size: .; cdr3_length: 14; d_call: .; j_call: TRBJ1-1; cdr3_aa: CASSYSGRGAEAFF; cdr3_nt: TGTGCCAGCAGTTACTCGGGAAGGGGCGCTGAAGCTTTCTTT
v_call: TRBV4-3; clone_size: .; cdr3_length: 16; d_call: TRBD2; j_call: TRBJ2-1; cdr3_aa: CASSQSTSGNYNEQFF; cdr3_nt: TGCGCCAGCAGCCAATCAACTAGCGGGAATTACAATGAGCAGTTCTTC
v_call: TRBV18; clone_size: .; cdr3_length: 13; d_call: .; j_call: TRBJ2-2; cdr3_aa: CASSSTNTGELFF; cdr3_nt: TGTGCCAGCTCAAGCACGAACACCGGGGAGCTGTTTTTT
v_call: TRBV28; clone_size: .; cdr3_length: 14; d_call: TRBD1; j_call: TRBJ1-1; cdr3_aa: CASYGQGKNTEAFF; cdr3_nt: TGTGCCAGCTACGGACAGGGAAAGAACACTGAAGCTTTCTTT
v_call: TRBV3-1/TRBV3-2; clone_size: .; cdr3_length: 12; d_call: .; j_call: TRBJ2-3; cdr3_aa: CASSQKGDTQYF; cdr3_nt: TGTGCCAGCAGCCAAAAGGGGGATACGCAGTATTTT
v_call: TRBV27; clone_size: .; cdr3_length: 15; d_call: .; j_call: TRBJ1-2; cdr3_aa: CASSTPPGMSYGYTF; cdr3_nt: TGTGCCAGCAGTACCCCCCCGGGTATGTCCTATGGCTACACCTTC
v_call: TRBV7-8; clone_size: .; cdr3_length: 13; d_call: .; j_call: TRBJ1-1; cdr3_aa: CASSLGEYTEAFF; cdr3_nt: TGTGCCAGCAGCTTAGGAGAGTACACTGAAGCTTTCTTT
v_call: TRBV2; clone_size: .; cdr3_length: 13; d_call: TRBD2; j_call: TRBJ2-7; cdr3_aa: CASSVGTTYEQYF; cdr3_nt: TGTGCCAGCAGTGTCGGGACTACCTACGAGCAGTACTTC
v_call: TRBV3-1/TRBV3-2; clone_size: .; cdr3_length: 13; d_call: .; j_call: TRBJ1-1; cdr3_aa: CASSQDNRGLAFF; cdr3_nt: TGTGCCAGCAGCCAAGATAATAGGGGGTTGGCTTTCTTT
v_call: TRBV5-1; clone_size: .; cdr3_length: 12; d_call: .; j_call: TRBJ1-2; cdr3_aa: CASSLLDYGYTF; cdr3_nt: TGCGCCAGCAGCTTGTTAGATTATGGCTACACCTTC
v_call: TRBV10-3; clone_size: .; cdr3_length: 14; d_call: .; j_call: TRBJ1-2; cdr3_aa: CAISEREGNYGYTF; cdr3_nt: TGTGCCATCAGTGAAAGGGAGGGTAACTATGGCTACACCTTC
v_call: TRBV2; clone_size: .; cdr3_length: 16; d_call: TRBD1; j_call: TRBJ2-1; cdr3_aa: CASSDWTGEAGNEQFF; cdr3_nt: TGTGCCAGCAGTGATTGGACAGGGGAAGCGGGTAATGAGCAGTTCTTC
v_call: TRBV7-3; clone_size: .; cdr3_length: 15; d_call: .; j_call: TRBJ2-7; cdr3_aa: CASSLQEGYPYEQYF; cdr3_nt: TGTGCCAGCAGCTTACAGGAGGGGTACCCCTACGAGCAGTACTTC
v_call: TRBV19; clone_size: .; cdr3_length: 15; d_call: TRBD1; j_call: TRBJ2-2; cdr3_aa: CASTETGTYTGELFF; cdr3_nt: TGTGCCAGTACCGAGACAGGGACGTATACCGGGGAGCTGTTTTTT
v_call: TRBV10-3; clone_size: .; cdr3_length: 13; d_call: TRBD1; j_call: TRBJ1-4; cdr3_aa: CAIKDRDNEKLFF; cdr3_nt: TGTGCCATCAAGGACAGGGATAATGAAAAACTGTTTTTT